The clone carrying this TCR beta chain was picked up a small number of times. The antigen remains undetermined. The length of the CDR3 is 15 residues. Trimming took 0 bases from V and 10 from J, leaving 13 bases between them. Germline CDR1 SGHDN, CDR2 FVKESK. This record belongs to a study of cytomegalovirus exposure and HLA in healthy donors. Study-wide results and limits: Cytomegalovirus association was assigned to about 150 TCR beta chains. The authors considered a cluster of highly shared sequence variants likely to be a sequencing artifact.

The PCR employed 60 Vbeta primers together with 13 Jbeta primers. Only in-frame clones appear in the TCRdb table, and some are missing; sequencing was by immunoSEQ multiplex PCR. Among under 200,000 clones listed, roughly 13% were seen once. The receptor was isolated from a middle-aged man in good health and CMV-seropositive. Sequencing was performed on PBMCs. The chain has TRBV14 and TRBJ1-6; D might be TRBD1 (6 bases). CDR3 sequence: CASSQDLQGTSPLHF. The CDR3 region has the DNA TGTGCCAGCAGCCAAGATCTCCAGGGGACATCACCCCTCCACTTT. Full variable domain (missing parts from reference TRBV14 and TRBJ1-6): EAGVTQFPSHSVIEKGQTVTLRCDPISGHDNLYWYRRVMGKEIKFLLHFVKESKQDESGMPNNRFLAERTGGTYSTLKVQPAELEDSGVYFCASSQDLQGTSPLHFGNGTRLTVT.